Below, one T cell receptor beta chain is given with its context. As yet, its antigen is unknown. Produced via immunoSEQ multiplex PCR; TCRdb's table is partial and in-frame only. The sample has about 150,000 clones; about nine tenths are singletons. The source of the sample is a study of T cell responses to AZD1222 COVID-19 vaccine. The study, taken as a whole, reports: Mostly white British, mostly female donors; authors suggested clonal diversity may be underestimated.

Source: peripheral blood, taken on day 0 of MenACWY control vaccination. The source of this sequence is an adult in good health.

Written as DNA, the CDR3 is TGTGCCAGCAGTGAAACGGCAGGGTCCTACAATGAGCAGTTCTTC. The encoded protein is CASSETAGSYNEQFF. The gene calls are TRBV6-1 and TRBJ2-1, with a possible D match to TRBD1 (5 bases). V shed 2 bases and J shed 1 base, with 9 bases lying between them. Germline-derived CDR1 and CDR2 are MNHNS and SASEGT. The CDR3 totals 15 residues.